Listed below are T cell receptor beta chains from one sample, sequenced in a study of blood T cell repertoires in COVID-19. Produced via immunoSEQ multiplex PCR; TCRdb's table is partial and in-frame only. The sample lists 200,000 to 300,000 clones, approximately 82% seen once, with approximately 2% in the top ten. The sample taken for sequencing was peripheral blood. The receptors here all came from a middle-aged man who had recovered from COVID-19. Both conserved end residues are part of each CDR3. D genes are given only for firm matches. Only part of the rows carry a size: once, few, many, or a class if the clone is expanded.

abundance: few
v_gene: TRBV7-2
d_gene: .
j_gene: TRBJ1-1
CDR3nt: TGTGCCAGCAGCCCCCTCATAGGTGGCGGGATTGAAGCTTTCTTT
CDR3aa: CASSPLIGGGIEAFF

abundance: .
v_gene: TRBV29-1
d_gene: TRBD1
j_gene: TRBJ1-3
CDR3nt: TGCAGCGTTTTAAGGGACAGTGGAAACACCATATATTTT
CDR3aa: CSVLRDSGNTIYF

abundance: .
v_gene: TRBV11-3
d_gene: .
j_gene: TRBJ2-7
CDR3nt: TGTGCCAGCAGAAAGAACGGCGCTAGGCAGTACTTC
CDR3aa: CASRKNGARQYF

abundance: .
v_gene: TRBV5-1
d_gene: TRBD1
j_gene: TRBJ1-4
CDR3nt: TGCGCCAGCAGTAACAGGGACAGGGGGCGACCCCAGAATGAAAAACTGTTTTTT
CDR3aa: CASSNRDRGRPQNEKLFF

abundance: .
v_gene: TRBV5-1
d_gene: .
j_gene: TRBJ1-1
CDR3nt: TGCGCCAGCAGCTTGGACGGAGGGAACACTGAAGCTTTCTTT
CDR3aa: CASSLDGGNTEAFF

abundance: .
v_gene: TRBV18
d_gene: TRBD1
j_gene: TRBJ2-2
CDR3nt: TGTGCCAGCTCACCACGGACAGGGGATACCGGGGAGCTGTTTTTT
CDR3aa: CASSPRTGDTGELFF

abundance: .
v_gene: TRBV5-1
d_gene: TRBD2
j_gene: TRBJ2-3
CDR3nt: TGCGCCAGCAGCTTGGTACCTAGCGGGAGAGGCACAGATACGCAGTATTTT
CDR3aa: CASSLVPSGRGTDTQYF

abundance: .
v_gene: TRBV30
d_gene: .
j_gene: TRBJ2-7
CDR3nt: TGTGCCTGGAGTGTGGGGGGTTTTAGCTCCTACGAGCAGTACTTC
CDR3aa: CAWSVGGFSSYEQYF

abundance: .
v_gene: TRBV5-4
d_gene: .
j_gene: TRBJ1-2
CDR3nt: TGTGCCAGCAGCCGCCTAGACAACTATGGCTACACCTTC
CDR3aa: CASSRLDNYGYTF

abundance: .
v_gene: TRBV7-2
d_gene: TRBD1
j_gene: TRBJ2-2
CDR3nt: TGTGCCAGCAGATCGACAGGGGGCACCGGGGAGCTGTTTTTT
CDR3aa: CASRSTGGTGELFF

abundance: .
v_gene: TRBV3-1/TRBV3-2
d_gene: TRBD1
j_gene: TRBJ2-2
CDR3nt: TGTGCCAGCAGCCTTGCCGGGACAGACACCGGGGAGCTGTTTTTT
CDR3aa: CASSLAGTDTGELFF

abundance: once
v_gene: TRBV2
d_gene: .
j_gene: TRBJ1-1
CDR3nt: TGTGCCAGCAGCGAGCAACTGAACACTGAAGCTTTCTTT
CDR3aa: CASSEQLNTEAFF

abundance: .
v_gene: TRBV2
d_gene: .
j_gene: TRBJ2-5
CDR3nt: TGTGCCAGCAAATGGGCGGAGGTCCAAGAGACCCAGTACTTC
CDR3aa: CASKWAEVQETQYF

abundance: .
v_gene: TRBV9
d_gene: .
j_gene: TRBJ1-4
CDR3nt: TGTGCCAGCAGCGTAGGGTTCGGAGGAAATGAAAAACTGTTTTTT
CDR3aa: CASSVGFGGNEKLFF

abundance: .
v_gene: TRBV7-9
d_gene: TRBD1
j_gene: TRBJ2-5
CDR3nt: TGTGCCAGCACGATATGGACAGGGGGGGACGAGACCCAGTACTTC
CDR3aa: CASTIWTGGDETQYF

abundance: .
v_gene: TRBV21-1
d_gene: .
j_gene: TRBJ1-4
CDR3nt: TGTGCCAGCAGCAAAGTTGGGCCCAGGGCGGTGGTGGCTAATGAAAAACTGTTTTTT
CDR3aa: CASSKVGPRAVVANEKLFF

abundance: .
v_gene: TRBV11-2
d_gene: TRBD2
j_gene: TRBJ2-1
CDR3nt: TGTGCCAGCAGCTCCGTCAGGACTAGCGGGGGCAATGAGCAGTTCTTC
CDR3aa: CASSSVRTSGGNEQFF

abundance: .
v_gene: TRBV5-1
d_gene: .
j_gene: TRBJ1-1
CDR3nt: TGCGCCAGCAGCTTACTCCCTTTGACTCGACAGGACAACACTGAAGCTTTCTTT
CDR3aa: CASSLLPLTRQDNTEAFF

abundance: .
v_gene: TRBV11-2
d_gene: .
j_gene: TRBJ1-1
CDR3nt: TGTGCCAGCAGCTTAGATGGTCCGGGTCAAGCTTTCTTT
CDR3aa: CASSLDGPGQAFF

abundance: .
v_gene: TRBV6-2/TRBV6-3
d_gene: .
j_gene: TRBJ1-2
CDR3nt: TGTGCCAGCAGTTACCCGGGGGGCGACGGCTACACCTTC
CDR3aa: CASSYPGGDGYTF

abundance: .
v_gene: TRBV7-9
d_gene: .
j_gene: TRBJ2-7
CDR3nt: TGTGCCAGCAGCCCCGGTGCGGGCGGGTTCGCTTACGAGCAGTACTTC
CDR3aa: CASSPGAGGFAYEQYF

abundance: .
v_gene: TRBV27
d_gene: .
j_gene: TRBJ1-2
CDR3nt: TGTGCCAGCAGTCCTTCCACCGGGACACGGGGATATGGCTACACCTTC
CDR3aa: CASSPSTGTRGYGYTF

abundance: .
v_gene: TRBV12-3/TRBV12-4
d_gene: .
j_gene: TRBJ1-2
CDR3nt: TGTGCCAGCAGTCCAAGACAGCACTATGGCTACACCTTC
CDR3aa: CASSPRQHYGYTF

abundance: .
v_gene: TRBV7-2
d_gene: .
j_gene: TRBJ1-4
CDR3nt: TGTGCCAGCAGCTTATTAGGAGGTGAAAAACTGTTTTTT
CDR3aa: CASSLLGGEKLFF

abundance: .
v_gene: TRBV10-3
d_gene: TRBD1
j_gene: TRBJ1-1
CDR3nt: TGTGCCATCACCGACGACAGGGGGGAAACTGAAGCTTTCTTT
CDR3aa: CAITDDRGETEAFF

abundance: many
v_gene: TRBV6-2/TRBV6-3
d_gene: .
j_gene: TRBJ2-2
CDR3nt: TGTGCCAGCAGTTCCGACTCTAGGCGCGTTAGGTTTTTT
CDR3aa: CASSSDSRRVRFF

abundance: once
v_gene: TRBV21-1
d_gene: .
j_gene: TRBJ1-3
CDR3nt: TGTGCCAGCAGCAAAGCGGCAAAGGTTAGGGACAGGACGTCTTCGATTGGAAACACCATATATTTT
CDR3aa: CASSKAAKVRDRTSSIGNTIYF

abundance: .
v_gene: TRBV9
d_gene: TRBD1
j_gene: TRBJ1-4
CDR3nt: TGTGCCAGCAGCGTAGGTTTGGGACAGGGGGATGAAAAACTGTTTTTT
CDR3aa: CASSVGLGQGDEKLFF

abundance: .
v_gene: TRBV5-1
d_gene: TRBD1
j_gene: TRBJ2-7
CDR3nt: TGCGCCAGCAGCGGGACGGACAGGCGACCCTACGAGCAGTACTTC
CDR3aa: CASSGTDRRPYEQYF

abundance: .
v_gene: TRBV7-2
d_gene: TRBD2
j_gene: TRBJ2-7
CDR3nt: TGTGCCAGCAGCTTAGTCGGTGGGACTAGCGGGTCCCACGAGCAGTACTTC
CDR3aa: CASSLVGGTSGSHEQYF

abundance: once
v_gene: TRBV5-1
d_gene: .
j_gene: TRBJ1-3
CDR3nt: TGCGCCAGCAAAGACAGTGACTCTGGAAACACCATATATTTT
CDR3aa: CASKDSDSGNTIYF

abundance: medium-sized
v_gene: TRBV9
d_gene: TRBD2
j_gene: TRBJ2-1
CDR3nt: TGTGCCAGCTCCCTAGCGGGGGGTCCGGCATACAATGAGCAGTTCTTC
CDR3aa: CASSLAGGPAYNEQFF

abundance: few
v_gene: TRBV10-1
d_gene: TRBD2
j_gene: TRBJ2-2
CDR3nt: TGCGCCAGTAACCCGGGACTAGGGAACACCGGGGAGCTGTTTTTT
CDR3aa: CASNPGLGNTGELFF

abundance: .
v_gene: TRBV7-8
d_gene: TRBD2
j_gene: TRBJ2-3
CDR3nt: TGTGCCAGCAGCTTAGCGCTACTAGCGGGGCCCCGAGTGGATACGCAGTATTTT
CDR3aa: CASSLALLAGPRVDTQYF

abundance: .
v_gene: TRBV5-4
d_gene: TRBD1
j_gene: TRBJ2-7
CDR3nt: TGTGCCAGCAGCCCCGACAGGGGGCGCGCTTACGAGCAGTACTTC
CDR3aa: CASSPDRGRAYEQYF

abundance: .
v_gene: TRBV19
d_gene: .
j_gene: TRBJ1-6
CDR3nt: TGTGCCAGTAGTATGGATCCGGGATATTCACCCCTCCACTTT
CDR3aa: CASSMDPGYSPLHF

abundance: .
v_gene: TRBV2
d_gene: TRBD1
j_gene: TRBJ2-7
CDR3nt: TGTGCCAGCAGGAGACAGGGCCTCTCCTACGAGCAGTACTTC
CDR3aa: CASRRQGLSYEQYF

abundance: once
v_gene: TRBV7-8
d_gene: TRBD2
j_gene: TRBJ2-5
CDR3nt: TGTGCCAGCAGGGACAAGCGGGGCGAAGAGACCCAGTACTTC
CDR3aa: CASRDKRGEETQYF

abundance: .
v_gene: TRBV25-1
d_gene: .
j_gene: TRBJ2-2
CDR3nt: TGTGCCAGCAGTGAATTTGGACTGCTAAACACCGGGGAGCTGTTTTTT
CDR3aa: CASSEFGLLNTGELFF

abundance: .
v_gene: TRBV3-1/TRBV3-2
d_gene: .
j_gene: TRBJ1-2
CDR3nt: TGTGCCAGCAGCAAAATTCAGGCTAACTATGGCTACACCTTC
CDR3aa: CASSKIQANYGYTF

abundance: .
v_gene: TRBV5-4
d_gene: TRBD2
j_gene: TRBJ2-7
CDR3nt: TGTGCCAGCAGCTTGAGCGGGGCGAGGAACGAGCAGTACTTC
CDR3aa: CASSLSGARNEQYF